These 20 T cell receptor beta chains were all obtained from the same sample, sequenced in a study of type 1 and type 2 diabetes patients. The PCR template was genomic DNA. A primer set of 30 forward and 13 reverse primers amplified the CDR3. Each CDR3 protein is one row after TCRdb ran MiXCR on the multiplex PCR reads. Found here are fewer than 300,000 distinct CDR3 sequences, roughly 50% of them singletons; the top ten hold around 13%. Sequencing was performed on peripheral blood mononuclear cells (PBMCs). Receptors originate from a man in his late teens or twenties with type 2 diabetes.

This chain uses TRBV12-3 or TRBV12-4 with TRBJ2-7, with 9 bases fitting TRBD1. There are 15 residues in the CDR3. V was pared by 3 bases and J by 3 bases, with 6 bases of the junction left unmatched. As DNA, the CDR3 is TGTGCCAGCAGTTTCGGGACAGGGCTTTTCTACGAGCAGTACTTC. Encoded protein: CASSFGTGLFYEQYF.

V gene TRBV27 combines with J gene TRBJ1-6; D is undetermined. Germline-derived CDR1 and CDR2 are MNHEY and SMNVEV (reference sequence). Trimming cost V 7 bases and J 2 bases, with 15 bases left between them. There are 16 residues in the CDR3. Written as DNA, the CDR3 is TGTGCCAGCAAAAGGTTCGGCCGAACCTATAATTCACCCCTCCACTTT. Translated, it gives CASKRFGRTYNSPLHF.

The V gene is TRBV20-1, the J gene TRBJ1-1; D unclear. The CDR3 loop spans 12 amino acids. The V gene lost 4 bases and the J gene lost 7 bases, with 13 bases spanning the gap. Germline loops: CDR1 DFQATT, CDR2 SNEGSKA (reference sequence). CDR3 sequence (DNA): TGCAGTGCTACCCCAATGCAGGATGAAGCTTTCTTT. This translates into CSATPMQDEAFF.

The chain has TRBV2 and TRBJ2-3, with D unclear. V gave up 4 bases and J gave up 2 bases, with 10 bases separating them. The CDR3 sequence is 14 residues long. In germline, CDR1 is SNHLY, CDR2 FYNNEI. The CDR3 sequence is CASSGRSPTDTQYF. CDR3 coding DNA: TGTGCCAGCAGTGGACGGAGCCCCACAGATACGCAGTATTTT.

Points on this clonotype: A much larger clone lies one base from this, so it may be a read error. Here the CDR3 omits its conserved ending phenylalanine or tryptophan, so a read error is the likely source. The V and J genes are TRBV10-3 and TRBJ1-2; 7 bases agree with TRBD1. The CDR3 length is 13 residues. Germline CDR1 ENHRY, CDR2 SYGVKD. The CDR3, as DNA: TGTGCCAGCAGTTCCCGGACAGGCTATGGCTACACCCTC. Translated: CASSSRTGYGYTL.

This chain links TRBV19 with TRBJ2-7, with TRBD1 identical over 9 bases. V gave up 5 bases and J gave up 6 bases; unmatched junction bases: 8. Germline CDR1 LNHDA, CDR2 SQIVND (reference sequence). The CDR3 contains 14 residues. The CDR3 here is CASSSGTGMGEQYF. CDR3 nucleotides: TGTGCCAGTAGTTCCGGGACAGGGATGGGCGAGCAGTACTTC.

The CDR3: CATLTGTYEQYF. CDR3 sequence (DNA): TGTGCCACTCTGACAGGGACCTACGAGCAGTACTTC. The chain combines TRBV19 with TRBJ2-7; 7 bases fit TRBD1. The V and J ends lost 10 bases and 2 bases, in that order; junction bases with no gene match: 5. Per germline, CDR1 LNHDA and CDR2 SQIVND (reference sequence). CDR3 size: 12 residues.

This clonotype was observed a handful of times. The rearrangement links TRBV4-3 to TRBJ2-1; D not certain. Per germline, CDR1 LGHNA and CDR2 YSLEER. Trimming took 0 bases from V and 3 from J, leaving 3 bases between them. The CDR3 is made up of 13 amino acids. The CDR3 DNA sequence: TGCGCCAGCAGCCAAGATCTCTACAATGAGCAGTTCTTC. This gives the protein CASSQDLYNEQFF.

About this clonotype itself: No DNA is shown, since the ends of the CDR3 on it are uncertain; the CDR3 is the one TCRdb lists. The J gene is TRBJ1-2, the V gene TRBV10-3; the table's TRBD1 call for D was not verified on the DNA. Germline V gene data show CDR1 as ENHRY and CDR2 as SYGVKD. The CDR3 numbers 13 amino acids, ends counted. CDR3 residues: CAIQDSANYGCTF.

This clonotype is classed as medium-sized (0.01 to 0.1%). CDR3 residues: CASSDSDGQENPRETQYF. CDR3 coding DNA: TGTGCCAGCAGTGACTCGGACGGCCAAGAGAACCCGAGGGAGACCCAGTACTTC. The V gene is TRBV6-4, the J gene TRBJ2-5; D is ambiguous. The germline V gene encodes CDR1 MRHNA and CDR2 SNTAGT. This CDR3 spans 18 amino acids. V lost 0 bases and J 5 bases, leaving 22 bases between the germline ends.

This clonotype was recorded many times. The chain is built from TRBV7-2 and TRBJ1-2, with 9 positions matching TRBD1. Looked up from germline, CDR1 is SGHTA and CDR2 is FQGNSA. The CDR3 is 16 residues long. Trimming took 4 bases from V and 4 from J; bases not matched to a gene: 10. The CDR3 DNA sequence: TGTGCCAGCAGCTGGACCGGGACAGGGAGTCTCTATGGCTACACCTTC. Translating gives CASSWTGTGSLYGYTF.

The rearrangement links TRBV2 to TRBJ2-7, with 8 positions matching TRBD1. The J call is uncertain, as TRBJ2-1 better fits the DNA end. Germline CDR1 reads SNHLY; CDR2 reads FYNNEI. This CDR3 is built from 15 residues. CDR3 nucleotide sequence: TGTGCCAGCAGCGCAGGACAGGGAACCTACAATGAGCAGTTCTTC. It encodes CASSAGQGTYNEQFF.

The V call is TRBV7-3, the J call TRBJ2-7; D is unclear. Between the trimmed V and J ends, which lost 6 bases and 3 bases, there was a span of 21 bases. There are 16 residues in the CDR3. Germline CDR1 and CDR2: SGHTA and FQGTGA. The CDR3 is CASSFGLGIINYEQYF. CDR3 DNA sequence: TGTGCCAGCAGTTTCGGCTTGGGCATCATAAACTACGAGCAGTACTTC.

The chain links TRBV5-1 to TRBJ2-3, with D possibly being TRBD2 (6 bases). From germline, CDR1 is SGHRS and CDR2 YFSETQ. This CDR3 is 17 amino acids long. V shed 7 bases and J shed 0 bases, with 21 bases lying between them. CDR3 bases: TGCGCCAGCGCCCTTGGGGGGACTTTTTCTAGCACAGATACGCAGTATTTT. Encoded protein: CASALGGTFSSTDTQYF. Drawing the rest from reference TRBV5-1 and TRBJ2-3, the complete variable domain is KAGVTQTPRYLIKTRGQQVTLSCSPISGHRSVSWYQQTPGQGLQFLFEYFSETQRNKGNFPGRFSGRQFSNSRSEMNVSTLELGDSALYLCASALGGTFSSTDTQYFGPGTRLTVL.

The chain uses TRBV20-1 and TRBJ1-6; the D is unclear. Germline V gene sequence: CDR1 DFQATT, CDR2 SNEGSKA (reference sequence). This CDR3 is built from 11 residues. Trimming shortened V by 1 base and J by 10 bases, and 5 bases separated the two germline ends. This CDR3 reads CSARGPSPLHF. CDR3 nucleotides: TGCAGTGCTAGAGGACCCTCACCCCTCCACTTT.

This chain connects TRBV7-8 to TRBJ2-1, with 8 bases that match TRBD1. Germline loops: CDR1 SGHVS, CDR2 FQNEAQ. The length of the CDR3 is 15 residues. Trimming took 5 bases from V and 12 from J; bases not matched to a gene: 15. CDR3 protein: CASSKTEGQGGWQFF. CDR3 in DNA: TGTGCCAGCAGCAAGACTGAAGGACAGGGTGGTTGGCAGTTCTTC. Combining the CDR3 with reference TRBV7-8 and TRBJ2-1 gives the whole variable domain GAGVSQSPRYKVAKRGQDVALRCDPISGHVSLFWYQQALGQGPEFLTYFQNEAQLDKSGLPSDRFFAERPEGSVSTLKIQRTQQEDSAVYLCASSKTEGQGGWQFFGPGTRLTVL.

This clonotype was seen ten or more times. The chain is built from TRBV2 and TRBJ1-2, with 9 nucleotides matching TRBD1. The CDR3 has 15 amino acids. Germline V CDR1 and CDR2: SNHLY, FYNNEI. Trimming took 1 base from V and 5 from J; bases not matched to a gene: 5. The CDR3 sequence is CASSEEGTGLYGYTF. CDR3 sequence (DNA): TGTGCCAGCAGTGAAGAAGGGACAGGGTTATATGGCTACACCTTC.

J is TRBJ2-7 and V is TRBV10-3, with 9 bases that match TRBD1. This CDR3 is 15 amino acids long. Germline CDR1 is ENHRY and CDR2 is SYGVKD. V was clipped by 2 bases and J by 3 bases; unmatched bases: 5. The CDR3 loop reads CAISETGTGIYEQYF. CDR3 nucleotide sequence: TGTGCCATCAGTGAGACCGGGACAGGGATCTACGAGCAGTACTTC.

CDR3 DNA sequence: TGTGCCAGCAGTTGGGACAGTACAAACACTGAAGCTTTCTTT. Its protein product is CASSWDSTNTEAFF. The chain uses TRBV5-5 and TRBJ1-1, with 7 bases matching TRBD1. CDR3 length: 14 residues. The germline V gene has CDR1 SGHKS and CDR2 YYEKEE (reference sequence). With 5 bases clipped from V and 2 bases from J, the junction kept 6 bases outside the gene matches.

The chain joins TRBV5-6 to TRBJ2-7; possibly TRBD1 or TRBD2 for D (6 bases each). Germline CDR1 and CDR2: SGHDT and YYEEEE. V was trimmed by 4 bases and J by 5 bases, leaving 19 bases between them. The CDR3 totals 15 residues. The CDR3 DNA sequence: TGTGCCAGCAGCGGCCGCCCGGGGGCTGTCCACGAGCAGTACTTC. It is translated as CASSGRPGAVHEQYF.